This TCR beta chain stems from a study of cytomegalovirus exposure and HLA in healthy donors. The PCR had 60 Vbeta and 13 Jbeta primers. Libraries were prepared by immunoSEQ multiplex PCR; TCRdb keeps only in-frame clonotypes and omits some of them. Of about 110,000 clones listed, 71% are singletons. Trimming stripped 6 bases from V and 3 bases from J, with 14 bases between. The CDR3 length is 14 residues. Germline V CDR1 and CDR2: MNHEY, SVGAGI. This chain connects TRBV6-5 to TRBJ2-5; D possibly corresponds to TRBD1 (6 bases). This receptor was obtained from a female donor in good health and CMV-seronegative. Sequenced sample: PBMCs. The CDR3 DNA follows: TGTGCCAGCAGAACAGGGAGTGAAGAAGAGACCCAGTACTTC. Translation gives CASRTGSEEETQYF.